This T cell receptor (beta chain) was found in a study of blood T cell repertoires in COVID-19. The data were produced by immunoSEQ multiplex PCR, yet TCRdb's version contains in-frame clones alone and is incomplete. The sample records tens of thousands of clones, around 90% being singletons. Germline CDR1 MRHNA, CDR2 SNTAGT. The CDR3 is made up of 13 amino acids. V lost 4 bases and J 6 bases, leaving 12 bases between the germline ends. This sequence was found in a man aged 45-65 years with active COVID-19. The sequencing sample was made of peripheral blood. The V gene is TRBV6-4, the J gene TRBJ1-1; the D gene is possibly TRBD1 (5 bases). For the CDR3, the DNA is TGTGCCAGCAGTGGGTCGCAAGGGGCTGAAGCTTTCTTT. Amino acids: CASSGSQGAEAFF.